This paragraph covers one TCR beta chain sequence. This entry comes from a study of cytomegalovirus exposure and HLA in healthy donors. This CDR3 is 14 amino acids long. The germline V gene has CDR1 LGHNA and CDR2 YSLEER. After removal of 2 bases from V and 6 bases from J, the junction contained 2 bases not matched to a gene. Produced via immunoSEQ multiplex PCR; TCRdb's table is partial and in-frame only. The data contain 55,000 to 75,000 clones, approximately 95% of them singletons. The sample was PBMCs. The clonotype originates from a woman between 18 and 29 years old in good health and CMV-seronegative. V and J are TRBV4-3 and TRBJ2-2; 8 bases match TRBD1. CDR3 sequence reads: CASSQQQGAGELFF. DNA for the CDR3: TGCGCCAGCAGCCAACAACAGGGGGCCGGGGAGCTGTTTTTT.